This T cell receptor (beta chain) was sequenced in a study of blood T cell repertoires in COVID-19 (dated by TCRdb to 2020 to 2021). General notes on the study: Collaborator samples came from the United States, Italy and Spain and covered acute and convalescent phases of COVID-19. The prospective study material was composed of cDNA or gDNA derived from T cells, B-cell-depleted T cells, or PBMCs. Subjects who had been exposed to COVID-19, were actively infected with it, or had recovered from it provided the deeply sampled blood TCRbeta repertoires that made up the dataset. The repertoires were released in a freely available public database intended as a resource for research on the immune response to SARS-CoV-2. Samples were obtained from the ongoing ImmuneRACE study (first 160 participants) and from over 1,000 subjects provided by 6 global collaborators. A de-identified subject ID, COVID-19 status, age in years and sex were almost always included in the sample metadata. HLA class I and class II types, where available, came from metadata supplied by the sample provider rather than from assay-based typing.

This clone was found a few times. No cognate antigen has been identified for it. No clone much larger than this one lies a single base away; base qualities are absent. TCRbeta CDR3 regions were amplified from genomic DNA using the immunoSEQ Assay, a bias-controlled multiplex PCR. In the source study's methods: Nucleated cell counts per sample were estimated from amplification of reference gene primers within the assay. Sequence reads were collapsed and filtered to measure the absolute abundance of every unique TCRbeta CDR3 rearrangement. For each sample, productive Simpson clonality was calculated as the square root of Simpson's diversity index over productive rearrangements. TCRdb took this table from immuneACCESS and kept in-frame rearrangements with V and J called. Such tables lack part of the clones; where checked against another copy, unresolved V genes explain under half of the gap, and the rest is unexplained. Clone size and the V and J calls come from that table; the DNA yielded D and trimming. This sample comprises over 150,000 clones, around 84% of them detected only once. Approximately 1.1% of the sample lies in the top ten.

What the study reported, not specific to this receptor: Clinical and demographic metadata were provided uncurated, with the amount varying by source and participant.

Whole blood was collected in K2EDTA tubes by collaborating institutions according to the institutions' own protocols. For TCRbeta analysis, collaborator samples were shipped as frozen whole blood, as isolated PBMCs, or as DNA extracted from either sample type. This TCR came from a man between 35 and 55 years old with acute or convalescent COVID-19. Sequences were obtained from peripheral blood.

The CDR3 protein is CASSRGQGKGNTIYF. The DNA sequence reads TGCGCCAGCAGCCGAGGACAGGGGAAAGGAAACACCATATATTTT. This chain joins TRBV5-1 to TRBJ1-3; the junction holds 9 bases that match TRBD1. CDR3 length: 15 amino acids, cysteine to phenylalanine. This entry keeps only the CDR3 DNA: 45 bases, framed from base 1. Taken from the germline V gene, the CDR1 and CDR2 loops are SGHRS and YFSETQ. V is pruned by 4 bases and J by 4 bases, leaving 6 bases of the junction without a gene match.